This T cell receptor beta chain is from a study of blood T cell repertoires in COVID-19. About the research overall: Sources were T cells, B-cell-depleted T cells, or PBMCs; the material itself was cDNA or gDNA.

This CDR3 contains 17 residues. The germline V gene has CDR1 SGHAT and CDR2 FQNNGV. The junction had 9 bases not matched to a gene; V was cut back by 3 bases and J by 4 bases. As handled by the study authors: Reference gene primer amplification gave estimated nucleated cell counts. Sequencing was performed with immunoSEQ multiplex PCR; in TCRdb, only in-frame clones are kept and a portion is missing. V, J and clone size are taken as reported in that table, and D and trimming were inferred from the DNA itself. The repertoire holds over 350,000 clones, with more than 85% as singletons. The chain combines TRBV11-2 with TRBJ2-5; TRBD2 matches at 12 bases. The sequence was collected from a woman aged 40 to 55 who had been exposed to COVID-19. Sequencing was performed on PBMCs or T cells enriched from blood (not recorded which). This CDR3 reads CASSFLASGGALETQYF. CDR3 in DNA: TGTGCCAGCAGCTTTCTGGCTAGCGGGGGGGCCTTAGAGACCCAGTACTTC.